This T cell receptor beta chain stems from a study of brain metastases from non-small cell lung cancer. Findings and limits, study-wide: Expanded T-cell clones appeared in approximately 60% of brain metastases over primaries. Paired brain metastases and primary tumors largely shared TCR repertoires. Fewer infiltrating T cells were found in brain metastases than primaries.

Assay: immunoSEQ multiplex PCR; the TCRdb copy retains only in-frame clones and omits some. The repertoire includes some 1,700 clones, roughly 80% of them detected once, and around 17% sits in the top ten. A remark on this clone: The antigen remains undetermined.

Sequenced material: primary lung tumor tissue. This TCR derives from a donor at least 40 years old with non-small cell lung cancer.

For the CDR3, the DNA is TGCGCCAGCAGCCTCCAAGCCCCGGGACAGGGTCCATACGAGCAGTACTTC. Amino acid sequence: CASSLQAPGQGPYEQYF. V and J are TRBV4-1 and TRBJ2-7, with 9 nucleotides matching TRBD1. This CDR3 spans 17 amino acids. The ends lost 4 bases at V and 4 bases at J; junction bases unmatched: 14. The V gene's germline CDR1 is MGHRA and CDR2 YSYEKL.